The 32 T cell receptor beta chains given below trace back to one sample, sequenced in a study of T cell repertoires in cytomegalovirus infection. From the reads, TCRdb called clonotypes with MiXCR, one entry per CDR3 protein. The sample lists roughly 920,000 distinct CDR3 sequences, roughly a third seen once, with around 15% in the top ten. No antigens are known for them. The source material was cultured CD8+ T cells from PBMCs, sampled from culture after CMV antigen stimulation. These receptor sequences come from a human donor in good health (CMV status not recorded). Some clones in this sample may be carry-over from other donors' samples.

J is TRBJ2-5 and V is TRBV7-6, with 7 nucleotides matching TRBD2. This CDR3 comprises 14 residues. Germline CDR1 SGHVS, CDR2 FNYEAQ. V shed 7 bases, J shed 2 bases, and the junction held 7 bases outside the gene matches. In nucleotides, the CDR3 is TGTGCCAGCAACCAGCGGGGACTTCAAGAGACCCAGTACTTC. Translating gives CASNQRGLQETQYF.

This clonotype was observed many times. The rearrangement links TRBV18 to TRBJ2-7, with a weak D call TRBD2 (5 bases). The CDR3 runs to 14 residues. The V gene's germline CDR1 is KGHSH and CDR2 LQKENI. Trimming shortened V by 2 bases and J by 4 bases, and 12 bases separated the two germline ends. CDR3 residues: CASSPIIGGYEQYV. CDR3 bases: TGTGCCAGCTCACCAATCATAGGCGGGTACGAGCAGTACGTC.

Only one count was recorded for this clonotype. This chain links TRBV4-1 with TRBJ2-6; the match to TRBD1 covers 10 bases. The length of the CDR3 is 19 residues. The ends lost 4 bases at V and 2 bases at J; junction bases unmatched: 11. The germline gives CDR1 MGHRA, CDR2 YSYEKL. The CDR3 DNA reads TGCGCCAGCAGCCCATTAAGGACAGGGGGTTCCACTGGGGCCAACGTCCTGACTTTC. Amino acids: CASSPLRTGGSTGANVLTF.

The CDR3 nucleotides are TGCGCCAGCAGCCAAGAAATACAGGGGGCCGGGGAGCTGTTTTTT. Its protein is CASSQEIQGAGELFF. This chain joins TRBV4-1 and TRBJ2-2; 8 positions match TRBD1. The CDR3 is 15 residues long. V lost 0 bases, J lost 6 bases, and 3 bases stayed unmatched. Looked up from germline, CDR1 is MGHRA and CDR2 is YSYEKL.

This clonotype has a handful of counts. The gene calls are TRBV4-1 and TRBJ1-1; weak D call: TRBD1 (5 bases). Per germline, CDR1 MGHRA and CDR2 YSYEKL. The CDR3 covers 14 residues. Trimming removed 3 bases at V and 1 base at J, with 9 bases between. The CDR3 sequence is CASSHHQGNTEAFF. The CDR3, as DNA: TGCGCCAGCAGCCATCACCAGGGGAACACTGAAGCTTTCTTT.

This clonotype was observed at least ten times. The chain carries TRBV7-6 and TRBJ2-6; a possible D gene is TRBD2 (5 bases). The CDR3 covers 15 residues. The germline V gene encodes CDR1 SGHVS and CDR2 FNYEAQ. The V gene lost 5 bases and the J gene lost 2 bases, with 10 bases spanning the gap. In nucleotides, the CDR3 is TGTGCCAGCAGCCCCGGAGCGGCTGGGGCCAACGTCCTGACTTTC. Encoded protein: CASSPGAAGANVLTF.

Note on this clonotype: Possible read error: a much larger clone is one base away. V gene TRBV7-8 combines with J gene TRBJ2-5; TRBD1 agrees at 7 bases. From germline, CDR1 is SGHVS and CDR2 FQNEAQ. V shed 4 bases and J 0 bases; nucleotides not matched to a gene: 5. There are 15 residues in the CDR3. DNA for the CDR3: TGTGCCAGCAGCTCACCAGGACAGGACCAAGAGACCCAGTACTTC. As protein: CASSSPGQDQETQYF.

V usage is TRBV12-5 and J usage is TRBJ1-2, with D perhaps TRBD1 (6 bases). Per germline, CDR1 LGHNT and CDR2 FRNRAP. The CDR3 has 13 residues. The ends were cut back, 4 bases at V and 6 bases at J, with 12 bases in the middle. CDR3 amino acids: CASGYGQMDGYTF. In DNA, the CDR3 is TGTGCTAGTGGTTACGGACAGATGGATGGCTACACCTTC.

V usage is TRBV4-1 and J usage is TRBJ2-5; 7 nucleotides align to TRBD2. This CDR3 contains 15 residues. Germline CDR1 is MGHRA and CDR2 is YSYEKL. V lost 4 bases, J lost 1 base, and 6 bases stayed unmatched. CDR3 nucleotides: TGCGCCAGCAGCCCCCGGGACTACGGCCAAGAGACCCAGTACTTC. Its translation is CASSPRDYGQETQYF.

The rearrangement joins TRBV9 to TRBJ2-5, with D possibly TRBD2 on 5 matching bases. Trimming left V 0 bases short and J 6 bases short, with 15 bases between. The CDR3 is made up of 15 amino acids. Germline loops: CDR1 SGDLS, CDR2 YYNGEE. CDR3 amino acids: CASSVGTGFLKTQYF. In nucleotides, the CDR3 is TGTGCCAGCAGCGTAGGAACGGGGTTTTTGAAGACCCAGTACTTC.

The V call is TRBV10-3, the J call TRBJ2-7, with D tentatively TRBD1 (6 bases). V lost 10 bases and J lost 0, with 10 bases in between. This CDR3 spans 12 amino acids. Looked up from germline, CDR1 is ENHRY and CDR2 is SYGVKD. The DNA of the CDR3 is TGTGCCACCAGACAGGACTCCTACGAGCAGTACTTC. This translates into CATRQDSYEQYF.

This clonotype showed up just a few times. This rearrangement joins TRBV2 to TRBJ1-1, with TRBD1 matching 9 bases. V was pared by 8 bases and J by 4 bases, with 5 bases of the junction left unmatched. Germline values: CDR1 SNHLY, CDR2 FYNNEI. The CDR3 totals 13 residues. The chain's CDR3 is CASPGTGTTEAFF. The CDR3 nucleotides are TGTGCCAGCCCCGGGACAGGGACCACTGAAGCTTTCTTT.

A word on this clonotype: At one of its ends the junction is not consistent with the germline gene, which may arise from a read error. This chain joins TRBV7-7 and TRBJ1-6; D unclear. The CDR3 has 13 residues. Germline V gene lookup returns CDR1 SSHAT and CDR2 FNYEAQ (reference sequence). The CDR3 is CASSYSVNSPLHF. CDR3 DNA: TGTGCTAGCAGCTACTCGGTGAATTCACCCCTCCACTTT. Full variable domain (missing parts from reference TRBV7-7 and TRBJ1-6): GAGVSQSPRYKVTKRGQDVTLRCDPISSHATLYWYQQALGQGPEFLTYFNYEAQPDKSGLPSDRFSAERPEGSISTLTIQRTEQRDSAMYRCASSYSVNSPLHFGNGTRLTVT.

The DNA of the CDR3 is TGTGCCAGCAGCTTATATGGTTTAGCGGGGGGGCCGGTCAATGAGCAGTTCTTC. Amino acid sequence: CASSLYGLAGGPVNEQFF. The gene calls are TRBV7-3 and TRBJ2-1, with 11 bases that match TRBD2. Germline V lookup: CDR1 SGHTA, CDR2 FQGTGA. The CDR3 length is 18 residues. V lost 2 bases to trimming and J lost 6 bases; unmatched junction nucleotides: 12. The full variable domain, with the rest looked up from reference TRBV7-3 and TRBJ2-1, is GAGVSQTPSNKVTEKGKYVELRCDPISGHTALYWYRQSLGQGPEFLIYFQGTGAADDSGLPNDRFFAVRPEGSVSTLKIQRTERGDSAVYLCASSLYGLAGGPVNEQFFGPGTRLTVL.

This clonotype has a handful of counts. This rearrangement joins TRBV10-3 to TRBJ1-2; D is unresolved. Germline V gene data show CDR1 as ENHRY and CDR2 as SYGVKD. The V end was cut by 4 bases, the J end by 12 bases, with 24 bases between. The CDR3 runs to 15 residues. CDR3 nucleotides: TGTGCCATCAGTGGCGGCGGACCCTCTCCCCACAGTGACACCTTC. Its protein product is CAISGGGPSPHSDTF.

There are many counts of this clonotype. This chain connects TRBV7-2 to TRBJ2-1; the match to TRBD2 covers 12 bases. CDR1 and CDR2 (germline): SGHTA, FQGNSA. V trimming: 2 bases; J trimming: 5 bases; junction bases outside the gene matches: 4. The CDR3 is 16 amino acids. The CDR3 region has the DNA TGTGCCAGCAGCTTAAATGGACTAGCGGGGAACAATGAGCAGTTCTTC. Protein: CASSLNGLAGNNEQFF. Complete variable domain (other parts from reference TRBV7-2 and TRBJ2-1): GAGVSQSPSNKVTEKGKDVELRCDPISGHTALYWYRQSLGQGLEFLIYFQGNSAPDKSGLPSDRFSAERTGGSVSTLTIQRTQQEDSAVYLCASSLNGLAGNNEQFFGPGTRLTVL.

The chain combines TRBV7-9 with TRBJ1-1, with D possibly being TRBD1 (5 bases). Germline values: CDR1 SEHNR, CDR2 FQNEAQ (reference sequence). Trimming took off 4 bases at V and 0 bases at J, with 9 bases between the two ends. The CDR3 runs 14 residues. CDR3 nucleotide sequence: TGTGCCAGCAGCTCCAGGGAGATGAACACTGAAGCTTTCTTT. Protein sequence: CASSSREMNTEAFF.

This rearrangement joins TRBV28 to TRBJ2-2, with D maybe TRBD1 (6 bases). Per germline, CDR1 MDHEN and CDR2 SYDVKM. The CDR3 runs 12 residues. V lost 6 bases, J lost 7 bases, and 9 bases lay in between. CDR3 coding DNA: TGTGCCAGCAGAACAGGGTTCGGGGAGCTGTTTTTT. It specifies CASRTGFGELFF.

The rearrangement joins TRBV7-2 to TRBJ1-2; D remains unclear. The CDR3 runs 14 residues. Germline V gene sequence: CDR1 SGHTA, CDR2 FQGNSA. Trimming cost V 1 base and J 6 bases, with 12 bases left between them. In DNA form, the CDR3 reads TGTGCCAGCAGCTTAGGAATCGACTTCAATGGCTACACCTTC. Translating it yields CASSLGIDFNGYTF.

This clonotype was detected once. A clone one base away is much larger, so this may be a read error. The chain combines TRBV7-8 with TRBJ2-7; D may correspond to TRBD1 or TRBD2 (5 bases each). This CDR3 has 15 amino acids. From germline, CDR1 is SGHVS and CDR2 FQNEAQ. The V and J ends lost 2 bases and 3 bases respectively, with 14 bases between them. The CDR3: CASSLPRGPFYEQYF. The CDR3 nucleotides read TGTGCCAGCAGCTTACCTCGGGGACCTTTCTACGAGCAGTACTTC.

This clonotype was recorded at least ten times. The CDR3 sequence: CASSLSIPTSGASYEQYF. DNA for the CDR3: TGTGCCAGCAGCTTATCAATACCGACTAGCGGGGCAAGCTACGAGCAGTACTTC. The chain links TRBV7-6 to TRBJ2-7, with 11 bases aligning to TRBD2. CDR1 is SGHVS, CDR2 FNYEAQ, per germline. The CDR3 contains 18 residues. The ends lost 2 bases at V and 3 bases at J; junction bases unmatched: 12.

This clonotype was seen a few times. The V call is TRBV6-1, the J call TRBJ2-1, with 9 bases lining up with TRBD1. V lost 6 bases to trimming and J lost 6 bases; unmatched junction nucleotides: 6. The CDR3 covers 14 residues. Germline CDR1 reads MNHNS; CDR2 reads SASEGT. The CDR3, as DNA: TGTGCCAGCAGAACCGACAGGGGGGTCAATGAGCAGTTCTTC. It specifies CASRTDRGVNEQFF.

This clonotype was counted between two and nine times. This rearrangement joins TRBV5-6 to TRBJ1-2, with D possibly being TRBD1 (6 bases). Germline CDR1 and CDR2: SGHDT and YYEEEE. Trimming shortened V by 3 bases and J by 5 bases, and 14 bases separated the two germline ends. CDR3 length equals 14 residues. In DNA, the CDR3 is TGTGCCAGCAGCTCCGGACAGTCACATTATGGCTACACCTTC. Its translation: CASSSGQSHYGYTF. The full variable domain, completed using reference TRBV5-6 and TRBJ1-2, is DAGVTQSPTHLIKTRGQQVTLRCSPKSGHDTVSWYQQALGQGPQFIFQYYEEEERQRGNFPDRFSGHQFPNYSSELNVNALLLGDSALYLCASSSGQSHYGYTFGSGTRLTVV.

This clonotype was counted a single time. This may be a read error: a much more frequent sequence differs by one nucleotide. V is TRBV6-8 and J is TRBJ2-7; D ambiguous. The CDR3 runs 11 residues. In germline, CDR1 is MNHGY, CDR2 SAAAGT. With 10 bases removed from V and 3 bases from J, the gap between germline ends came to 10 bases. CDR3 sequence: CANMNFYEQYF. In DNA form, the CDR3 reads TGTGCCAACATGAATTTCTACGAGCAGTACTTC.

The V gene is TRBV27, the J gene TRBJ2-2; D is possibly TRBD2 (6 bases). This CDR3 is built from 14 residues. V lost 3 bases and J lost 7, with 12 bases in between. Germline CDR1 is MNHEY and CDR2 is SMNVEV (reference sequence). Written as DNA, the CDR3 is TGTGCCAGCAGTTTGGGGGGTGGCGGCGGGGAGCTGTTTTTT. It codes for CASSLGGGGGELFF.

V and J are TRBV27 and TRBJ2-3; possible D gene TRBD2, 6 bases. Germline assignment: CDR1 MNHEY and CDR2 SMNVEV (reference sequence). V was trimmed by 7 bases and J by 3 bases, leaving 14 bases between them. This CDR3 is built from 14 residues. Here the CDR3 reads CASTPGVATDTQYF. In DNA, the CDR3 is TGTGCCAGCACCCCGGGGGTAGCTACAGATACGCAGTATTTT.

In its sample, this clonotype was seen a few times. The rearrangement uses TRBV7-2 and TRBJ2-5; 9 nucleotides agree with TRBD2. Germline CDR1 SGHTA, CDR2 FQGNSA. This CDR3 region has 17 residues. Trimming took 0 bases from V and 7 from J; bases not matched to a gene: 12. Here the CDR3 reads CASSLALLAGPQGTQYF. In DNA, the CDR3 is TGTGCCAGCAGCTTAGCCCTCCTAGCGGGGCCTCAGGGGACCCAGTACTTC.

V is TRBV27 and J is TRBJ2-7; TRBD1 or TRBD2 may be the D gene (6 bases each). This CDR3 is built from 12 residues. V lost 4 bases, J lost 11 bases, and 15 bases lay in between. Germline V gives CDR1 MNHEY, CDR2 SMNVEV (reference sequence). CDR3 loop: CASSSPGAGEYF. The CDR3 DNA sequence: TGTGCCAGCAGTTCCCCGGGGGCAGGGGAGTACTTC.

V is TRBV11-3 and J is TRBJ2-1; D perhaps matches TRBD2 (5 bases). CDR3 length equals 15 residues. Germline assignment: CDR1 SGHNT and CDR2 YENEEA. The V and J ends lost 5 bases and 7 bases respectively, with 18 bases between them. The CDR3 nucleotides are TGTGCCAGCAGCCTCGGACGGGGAGAGGGAAATGAGCAGTTCTTC. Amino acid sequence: CASSLGRGEGNEQFF.

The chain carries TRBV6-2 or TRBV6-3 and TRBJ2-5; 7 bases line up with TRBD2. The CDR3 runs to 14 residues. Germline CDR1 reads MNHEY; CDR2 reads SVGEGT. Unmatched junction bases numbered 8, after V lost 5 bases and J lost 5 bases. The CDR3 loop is CASSDPGGRETQYF. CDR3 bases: TGTGCCAGCAGTGACCCGGGGGGTAGGGAGACCCAGTACTTC.

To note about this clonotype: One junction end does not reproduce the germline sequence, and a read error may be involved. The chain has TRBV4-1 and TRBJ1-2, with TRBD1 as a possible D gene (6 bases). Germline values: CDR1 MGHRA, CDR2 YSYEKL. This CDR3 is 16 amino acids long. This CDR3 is CACSQEVGAANYGYTF. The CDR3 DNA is TGCGCCTGCAGCCAAGAAGTGGGGGCAGCTAACTATGGCTACACCTTC.

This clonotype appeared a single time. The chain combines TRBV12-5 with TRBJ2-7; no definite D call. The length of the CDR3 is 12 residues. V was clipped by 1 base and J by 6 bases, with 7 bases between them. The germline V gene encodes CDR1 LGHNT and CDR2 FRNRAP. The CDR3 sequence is CASGLEGFEQYF. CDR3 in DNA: TGTGCTAGTGGTTTGGAGGGATTCGAGCAGTACTTC.